Below, 30 T cell receptor beta chains from the same sample are listed, as sequenced in a study of shared clonotypes between healthy human individuals. Clones were read by immunoSEQ multiplex PCR, and TCRdb kept only the in-frame ones, dropping some. Of over 1.4 million clones listed, roughly 97% are singletons. The sample comprised naive CD4+ T cells sorted from blood. Subset reported: CD45RA+ positively selected. Receptor source: a man between 25 and 39 years old in good health.

CDR3 nucleotide sequence: TGTGCTAGTGGTGTTCGGGACGGATCCACAGATACGCAGTATTTT. Protein sequence: CASGVRDGSTDTQYF. This chain links TRBV12-5 with TRBJ2-3; D is possibly TRBD1 or TRBD2 (5 bases each). The V gene lost 5 bases and the J gene lost 2 bases, with 14 bases spanning the gap. The CDR3 is 15 amino acids. Germline lookup yields CDR1 LGHNT and CDR2 FRNRAP. Variable domain in full (rest from reference TRBV12-5 and TRBJ2-3): DARVTQTPRHKVTEMGQEVTMRCQPILGHNTVFWYRQTMMQGLELLAYFRNRAPLDDSGMPKDRFSAEMPDATLATLKIQPSEPRDSAVYFCASGVRDGSTDTQYFGPGTRLTVL.

The gene calls are TRBV5-1 and TRBJ2-5, with 10 positions matching TRBD1. The CDR3 is made up of 19 amino acids. Trimming cost V 0 bases and J 4 bases; bases outside gene matches: 15. Germline V lookup: CDR1 SGHRS, CDR2 YFSETQ. In nucleotides, the CDR3 is TGCGCCAGCAGCTTGGTCGATTCTGGGACAGGGGTAGGGAGAGAGACCCAGTACTTC. Its protein product is CASSLVDSGTGVGRETQYF.

The V gene is TRBV6-1, the J gene TRBJ1-5, with D perhaps matching TRBD1 (6 bases). Germline CDR1 is MNHNS and CDR2 is SASEGT. This CDR3 comprises 15 residues. The germline V and J ends were trimmed by 9 bases and 1 base, with 16 bases remaining between them. The CDR3 region has the DNA TGTGCCAGTCAGTTAGGGGGAAGGAGCAATCAGCCCCAGCATTTT. The encoded protein is CASQLGGRSNQPQHF.

The V call is TRBV30, the J call TRBJ2-1, with unresolved D. CDR3 length equals 13 residues. CDR1 and CDR2 from the germline V gene are GTSNPN and SVGIG (reference sequence). Trimming shortened V by 0 bases and J by 8 bases, and 11 bases separated the two germline ends. The CDR3 DNA reads as TGTGCCTGGAGTGTACTCTCACCCCATGAGCAGTTCTTC. Translation gives CAWSVLSPHEQFF.

This clone was seen only once. The V and J genes are TRBV7-9 and TRBJ2-1; D gene uncertain. CDR3 length: 18 residues. Trimming took 1 base from V and 0 from J, leaving 16 bases between them. Germline V CDR1 and CDR2: SEHNR, FQNEAQ (reference sequence). The CDR3: CASSLGGRVGSSYNEQFF. The CDR3 DNA is TGTGCCAGCAGCTTAGGCGGTCGGGTGGGCAGCTCCTACAATGAGCAGTTCTTC.

The chain recombines TRBV11-2 with TRBJ2-7, with a weak D call TRBD2 (6 bases). CDR3 size: 19 residues. In germline, CDR1 is SGHAT, CDR2 FQNNGV. With 1 base removed from V and 0 bases from J, the gap between germline ends came to 22 bases. In nucleotides, the CDR3 is TGTGCCAGCAGCTTAGGCGACGATCCTTGGGACTCCAGCTCCTACGAGCAGTACTTC. This sequence encodes CASSLGDDPWDSSSYEQYF.

The chain uses TRBV5-1 and TRBJ2-5; no definite D call. Germline CDR1 SGHRS, CDR2 YFSETQ. This CDR3 is built from 16 residues. The V and J ends lost 4 bases and 5 bases respectively, with 21 bases between them. The CDR3 region is CASSTRPGLIQETQYF. In DNA, the CDR3 is TGCGCCAGCAGCACCCGCCCGGGCCTTATTCAGGAGACCCAGTACTTC.

The chain employs TRBV15 and TRBJ1-4; unclear D gene. V was pared by 1 base and J by 5 bases, with 5 bases between. The CDR3 has 13 amino acids. The germline CDR1 and CDR2 sequences are LNHNV and YYDKDF (reference sequence). CDR3 bases: TGTGCCACCAGCAGAGGCAGGAATGAAAAACTGTTTTTT. This gives the protein CATSRGRNEKLFF.

The chain has TRBV9 and TRBJ2-5; D perhaps matches TRBD1 (6 bases). The CDR3 contains 14 residues. CDR1 and CDR2 from the germline V gene are SGDLS and YYNGEE. V lost 4 bases and J lost 0, with 10 bases in between. The CDR3, as DNA: TGTGCCAGCAGCTTTCGGGACAACCAAGAGACCCAGTACTTC. It is translated as CASSFRDNQETQYF.

The chain has TRBV5-1 and TRBJ2-3; the D gene is possibly TRBD1 (5 bases). The length of the CDR3 is 17 residues. Germline V gene lookup returns CDR1 SGHRS and CDR2 YFSETQ. V dropped 0 bases and J dropped 0 bases, with 14 bases sitting between them. The CDR3 loop is CASSLARSSGSTDTQYF. The CDR3 nucleotides read TGCGCCAGCAGCTTGGCTAGGTCGTCAGGGAGCACAGATACGCAGTATTTT.

V usage is TRBV28 and J usage is TRBJ1-1; D unresolved. There are 12 residues in the CDR3. Trimming cost V 7 bases and J 7 bases, with 13 bases left between them. Germline assignment: CDR1 MDHEN and CDR2 SYDVKM. As DNA, the CDR3 is TGTGCCAGCATCGGGAGTTGGGGTGAAGCTTTCTTT. Encoded protein: CASIGSWGEAFF.

The chain is built from TRBV2 and TRBJ1-1; TRBD1 is a possible D gene (5 bases). V was pared by 3 bases and J by 1 base, with 6 bases between. The CDR3 is 13 amino acids. CDR1 is SNHLY and CDR2 is FYNNEI in the germline V gene. The CDR3 DNA sequence: TGTGCCAGCAGTGACGGGGGGAACACTGAAGCTTTCTTT. Translation gives CASSDGGNTEAFF.

The chain combines TRBV9 with TRBJ1-1, with D perhaps TRBD1 (6 bases). CDR1 and CDR2 from the germline V gene are SGDLS and YYNGEE. The V and J ends lost 0 bases and 2 bases respectively, with 14 bases between them. The CDR3 has 16 residues. DNA for the CDR3: TGTGCCAGCAGCGTAGCTTCGCAGGGGATCAACACTGAAGCTTTCTTT. Its protein is CASSVASQGINTEAFF.

The chain joins TRBV19 to TRBJ2-1; TRBD2 matches 8 bases. V was clipped by 3 bases and J by 7 bases; unmatched bases: 8. In germline, CDR1 is LNHDA, CDR2 SQIVND (reference sequence). The length of the CDR3 is 15 residues. CDR3 loop: CASSIREGQVNEQFF. CDR3 nucleotide sequence: TGTGCCAGTAGTATCCGGGAGGGCCAGGTGAATGAGCAGTTCTTC.

This chain joins TRBV7-9 and TRBJ2-1; D call uncertain. V was pared by 3 bases and J by 6 bases, with 9 bases between. Germline assignment: CDR1 SEHNR and CDR2 FQNEAQ (reference sequence). The CDR3 has 13 amino acids. The CDR3 is CASSFPAGNEQFF. CDR3 nucleotides: TGTGCCAGCAGCTTCCCGGCTGGCAATGAGCAGTTCTTC.

CDR3 sequence reads: CASNPVQPIYNEQFF. DNA for the CDR3: TGTGCCAGCAATCCTGTTCAGCCGATATACAATGAGCAGTTCTTC. The chain has TRBV2 and TRBJ2-1; the D is unclear. Germline V gives CDR1 SNHLY, CDR2 FYNNEI. This CDR3 comprises 15 residues. V was clipped by 7 bases and J by 4 bases, with 17 bases between them. The entire variable domain, with the rest obtained from reference TRBV2 and TRBJ2-1, is as follows: EPEVTQTPSHQVTQMGQEVILRCVPISNHLYFYWYRQILGQKVEFLVSFYNNEISEKSEIFDDQFSVERPDGSNFTLKIRSTKLEDSAMYFCASNPVQPIYNEQFFGPGTRLTVL.

This rearrangement joins TRBV4-1 to TRBJ2-1; 11 bases fit TRBD2. The CDR3 length is 16 residues. CDR1 and CDR2 (germline): MGHRA, YSYEKL. The V and J ends lost 5 bases and 3 bases, in that order; junction bases with no gene match: 6. The CDR3 DNA reads TGCGCCAGCAGCGACCGGACTAGCGGGTTCTACAATGAGCAGTTCTTC. Its translation is CASSDRTSGFYNEQFF.

The V gene is TRBV19, the J gene TRBJ1-1, with D perhaps matching TRBD1 (5 bases). The CDR3 spans 16 residues. Germline CDR1 LNHDA, CDR2 SQIVND (reference sequence). V lost 2 bases and J 2 bases, leaving 15 bases between the germline ends. The CDR3 spells CASSILTGRANTEAFF. The CDR3 DNA reads as TGTGCCAGTAGTATATTGACTGGCAGGGCCAACACTGAAGCTTTCTTT.

V usage is TRBV2 and J usage is TRBJ2-5; 10 bases are shared with TRBD1. V gave up 5 bases and J gave up 6 bases; unmatched junction bases: 6. Germline V gene data show CDR1 as SNHLY and CDR2 as FYNNEI. There are 14 residues in the CDR3. The CDR3 DNA reads as TGTGCCAGCAGTTCGACAGGGGGCGAAAAGACCCAGTACTTC. It specifies CASSSTGGEKTQYF.

The V gene is TRBV9, the J gene TRBJ2-2; possible D gene TRBD2, 6 bases. Trimming left V 3 bases short and J 5 bases short, with 20 bases between. This CDR3 comprises 17 residues. CDR1 SGDLS and CDR2 YYNGEE come from the germline V gene. CDR3 in DNA: TGTGCCAGCAGCGATGCCCCGGGACCCGGAGGGACCGGGGAGCTGTTTTTT. This gives the protein CASSDAPGPGGTGELFF. The variable domain in full, completed from reference TRBV9 and TRBJ2-2, reads DSGVTQTPKHLITATGQRVTLRCSPRSGDLSVYWYQQSLDQGLQFLIQYYNGEERAKGNILERFSAQQFPDLHSELNLSSLELGDSALYFCASSDAPGPGGTGELFFGEGSRLTVL.

The V and J genes are TRBV4-3 and TRBJ2-4; D possibly corresponds to TRBD1 (5 bases). Trimming stripped 3 bases from V and 4 bases from J, with 13 bases between. The CDR3 is 15 residues long. Per germline, CDR1 LGHNA and CDR2 YSLEER. CDR3 region: CASSQHTTGKNIQYF. CDR3 in DNA: TGCGCCAGCAGCCAGCATACCACAGGAAAAAACATTCAGTACTTC.

V and J are TRBV7-2 and TRBJ2-1; D gene unclear. The CDR3 spans 14 residues. V lost 2 bases, J lost 5 bases, and 10 bases lay in between. Germline values: CDR1 SGHTA, CDR2 FQGNSA. In DNA form, the CDR3 reads TGTGCCAGCAGCTTACGTTGGCGGAACAATGAGCAGTTCTTC. Translated: CASSLRWRNNEQFF.

A word on this clone: The sample holds other DNA sequences that translate to the same CDR3. The chain recombines TRBV5-4 with TRBJ2-5; 7 bases line up with TRBD1. With V trimmed by 4 bases and J by 2 bases, 2 bases remained unmatched. CDR3 length equals 13 residues. Germline V lookup: CDR1 SGHNT, CDR2 YYREEE (reference sequence). The CDR3 DNA is TGTGCCAGCAGCAGGGGACAGCAAGAGACCCAGTACTTC. Its protein is CASSRGQQETQYF.

This clone was seen a single time. J is TRBJ2-6 and V is TRBV6-4; the match to TRBD1 covers 7 bases. Germline loops: CDR1 MRHNA, CDR2 SNTAGT. The CDR3 has 18 amino acids. Trimming removed 3 bases from V and 0 bases from J; junction bases left unmatched: 8. CDR3 loop: CASSEREGGFSGANVLTF. CDR3 DNA sequence: TGTGCCAGCAGTGAAAGAGAAGGGGGCTTCTCTGGGGCCAACGTCCTGACTTTC.

The chain combines TRBV11-2 with TRBJ1-1; D unclear. Per germline, CDR1 SGHAT and CDR2 FQNNGV. The CDR3 length is 12 residues. Trimming removed 1 base from V and 7 bases from J, with 7 bases in between. The CDR3 spells CASSLVGIEAFF. As DNA, the CDR3 is TGTGCCAGCAGCTTAGTAGGGATTGAAGCTTTCTTT.

V and J are TRBV2 and TRBJ2-1; 10 bases align to TRBD2. The V and J ends lost 5 bases and 2 bases, in that order; junction bases with no gene match: 3. This CDR3 contains 15 residues. Germline CDR1 SNHLY, CDR2 FYNNEI. The CDR3 loop is CASSLSGRPYNEQFF. The CDR3 DNA reads TGTGCCAGCAGTCTTAGCGGGAGGCCCTACAATGAGCAGTTCTTC.

The count of this clone is one. The rearrangement uses TRBV6-1 and TRBJ2-5; D unclear. Germline CDR1 reads MNHNS; CDR2 reads SASEGT. V was clipped by 5 bases and J by 2 bases, with 15 bases between them. CDR3 length: 15 amino acids. The CDR3 coding sequence is TGTGCCAGCAGTACCCGACTTAGGCAACAAGAGACCCAGTACTTC. This sequence encodes CASSTRLRQQETQYF.

The rearrangement uses TRBV10-1 and TRBJ2-7; 7 bases line up with TRBD1. J gave up 2 bases and V 1 base, and 8 bases lay outside the gene matches. The CDR3 consists of 16 residues. CDR1 is WNHNN and CDR2 is SYGVQD in the germline V gene (reference sequence). CDR3 sequence reads: CASSELSGTVTYEQYF. The DNA of the CDR3 is TGCGCCAGCAGTGAGTTGTCCGGGACAGTGACCTACGAGCAGTACTTC.

The chain employs TRBV7-2 and TRBJ2-3; 16 bases line up with TRBD2. Germline trimming cut 5 bases from V and 5 bases from J; bases unmatched to any gene: 13. The CDR3 runs 19 residues. CDR1 and CDR2 from the germline V gene are SGHTA and FQGNSA. The chain's CDR3 is CASSQRAGTSGRAGDTQYF. The CDR3 DNA is TGTGCCAGCAGCCAGAGGGCCGGGACTAGCGGGAGGGCAGGAGATACGCAGTATTTT.

This chain uses TRBV29-1 with TRBJ1-5; 10 bases fit TRBD1. The CDR3 runs to 15 residues. Germline-derived CDR1 and CDR2 are SQVTM and ANQGSEA. J gave up 4 bases and V 4 bases, and 7 bases lay outside the gene matches. The chain's CDR3 is CSVGSGTGDNQPQHF. The DNA for the CDR3 is TGCAGCGTTGGTTCTGGGACAGGGGATAATCAGCCCCAGCATTTT.